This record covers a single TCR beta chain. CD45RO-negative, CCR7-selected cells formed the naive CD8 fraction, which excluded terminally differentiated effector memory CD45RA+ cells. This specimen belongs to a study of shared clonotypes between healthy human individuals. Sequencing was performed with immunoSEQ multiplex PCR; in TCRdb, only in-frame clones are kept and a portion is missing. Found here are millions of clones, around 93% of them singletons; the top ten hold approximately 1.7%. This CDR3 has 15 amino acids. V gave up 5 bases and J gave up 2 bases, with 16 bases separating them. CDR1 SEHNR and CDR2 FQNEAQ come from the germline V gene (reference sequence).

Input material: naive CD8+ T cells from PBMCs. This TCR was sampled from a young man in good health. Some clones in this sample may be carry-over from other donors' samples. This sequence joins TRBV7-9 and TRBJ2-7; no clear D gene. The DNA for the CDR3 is TGTGCCAGCAGCGACAACACCCTAGAGGCCTACGAGCAGTACTTC. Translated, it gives CASSDNTLEAYEQYF.